These T cell receptor beta chains were read from a single sample in a study of post-analysis software for immune sequencing data. One entry per CDR3 protein results from TCRdb running MiXCR on the PCR reads. This table has 350,000 to 500,000 distinct CDR3 sequences, approximately 42% appearing once. The sample comprised blood. Source of these receptors: a girl aged 2 to 10 with multiple sclerosis. Both conserved end residues are part of each CDR3.

>TRBV29-1|TRBJ2-5
CSVAGTLGKETQYF
>TRBV7-2|TRBJ2-5
CASSFGYGETQYF
>TRBV4-1|TRBJ2-7
CASSQDNGYEQYF
>TRBV9|TRBJ2-1
CASSVEAPRGPRDNEQFF
>TRBV29-1|TRBJ1-2
CSVKSYGYTF
>TRBV5-1|TRBJ1-2
CASSPGQGIDGYTF
>TRBV12-3/TRBV12-4|TRBJ1-2
CASSSGTVLYGYTF
>TRBV2|TRBJ1-2
CASSPRQGVDGYTF
>TRBV29-1|TRBJ1-2
CSAGRGSVRGGYTF
>TRBV5-1|TRBJ2-1
CASSPDWDSRNEQFF
>TRBV6-2/TRBV6-3|TRBJ2-4
CASSYGGAAKNIQYF
>TRBV7-9|TRBJ2-1
CASSLGPLVEEQFF
>TRBV20-1|TRBJ2-5
CSATGQGHNEQYF
>TRBV12-3/TRBV12-4|.
CASSPQGHEQYF
>TRBV9|TRBJ2-7
CASSVYDSYEQYF
>TRBV12-3/TRBV12-4|TRBJ2-1
CASSFESGRYNEQFF
>TRBV3-1|TRBJ2-1
CASSGIGTSRYNEQFF
>TRBV29-1|TRBJ2-7
CSAEEGLAGGGGYEQYF
>TRBV5-5|.
CASYGGKTTYEQYF
>TRBV7-3|TRBJ1-6
CASSLSGGSPLHF
>TRBV5-1|TRBJ2-5
CASSVVAGEQETQYF
>TRBV4-1|TRBJ1-2
CASSQNPQDRYGYTF
>TRBV3-1|TRBJ2-7
CASSQGYSSYEQYF
>TRBV29-1|TRBJ2-2
CSVRGENTGELFF
>TRBV13|TRBJ2-1
CASSAEYNEQFF
>TRBV7-9|TRBJ2-7
CASSPPLIGLYEQYF
>TRBV6-5|TRBJ2-1
CASSTLTSGNNEQFF
>TRBV9|.
CASSVDSNPTEQYF
>TRBV14|TRBJ2-3
CASSQMGTGRTDTQYF
>TRBV27|TRBJ2-7
CASGLSGSSYEQYF
>TRBV29-1|TRBJ1-2
CSVEDREGRFYGYTF
>TRBV5-1|TRBJ2-1
CASSPGTSGAGYEQFF
>TRBV29-1|TRBJ2-1
CSVHKEGLAGHSTFYNEQFF
>TRBV14|TRBJ2-7
CASSHLQETYEQYF
>TRBV10-3|TRBJ2-7
CAISDMAWEQYF